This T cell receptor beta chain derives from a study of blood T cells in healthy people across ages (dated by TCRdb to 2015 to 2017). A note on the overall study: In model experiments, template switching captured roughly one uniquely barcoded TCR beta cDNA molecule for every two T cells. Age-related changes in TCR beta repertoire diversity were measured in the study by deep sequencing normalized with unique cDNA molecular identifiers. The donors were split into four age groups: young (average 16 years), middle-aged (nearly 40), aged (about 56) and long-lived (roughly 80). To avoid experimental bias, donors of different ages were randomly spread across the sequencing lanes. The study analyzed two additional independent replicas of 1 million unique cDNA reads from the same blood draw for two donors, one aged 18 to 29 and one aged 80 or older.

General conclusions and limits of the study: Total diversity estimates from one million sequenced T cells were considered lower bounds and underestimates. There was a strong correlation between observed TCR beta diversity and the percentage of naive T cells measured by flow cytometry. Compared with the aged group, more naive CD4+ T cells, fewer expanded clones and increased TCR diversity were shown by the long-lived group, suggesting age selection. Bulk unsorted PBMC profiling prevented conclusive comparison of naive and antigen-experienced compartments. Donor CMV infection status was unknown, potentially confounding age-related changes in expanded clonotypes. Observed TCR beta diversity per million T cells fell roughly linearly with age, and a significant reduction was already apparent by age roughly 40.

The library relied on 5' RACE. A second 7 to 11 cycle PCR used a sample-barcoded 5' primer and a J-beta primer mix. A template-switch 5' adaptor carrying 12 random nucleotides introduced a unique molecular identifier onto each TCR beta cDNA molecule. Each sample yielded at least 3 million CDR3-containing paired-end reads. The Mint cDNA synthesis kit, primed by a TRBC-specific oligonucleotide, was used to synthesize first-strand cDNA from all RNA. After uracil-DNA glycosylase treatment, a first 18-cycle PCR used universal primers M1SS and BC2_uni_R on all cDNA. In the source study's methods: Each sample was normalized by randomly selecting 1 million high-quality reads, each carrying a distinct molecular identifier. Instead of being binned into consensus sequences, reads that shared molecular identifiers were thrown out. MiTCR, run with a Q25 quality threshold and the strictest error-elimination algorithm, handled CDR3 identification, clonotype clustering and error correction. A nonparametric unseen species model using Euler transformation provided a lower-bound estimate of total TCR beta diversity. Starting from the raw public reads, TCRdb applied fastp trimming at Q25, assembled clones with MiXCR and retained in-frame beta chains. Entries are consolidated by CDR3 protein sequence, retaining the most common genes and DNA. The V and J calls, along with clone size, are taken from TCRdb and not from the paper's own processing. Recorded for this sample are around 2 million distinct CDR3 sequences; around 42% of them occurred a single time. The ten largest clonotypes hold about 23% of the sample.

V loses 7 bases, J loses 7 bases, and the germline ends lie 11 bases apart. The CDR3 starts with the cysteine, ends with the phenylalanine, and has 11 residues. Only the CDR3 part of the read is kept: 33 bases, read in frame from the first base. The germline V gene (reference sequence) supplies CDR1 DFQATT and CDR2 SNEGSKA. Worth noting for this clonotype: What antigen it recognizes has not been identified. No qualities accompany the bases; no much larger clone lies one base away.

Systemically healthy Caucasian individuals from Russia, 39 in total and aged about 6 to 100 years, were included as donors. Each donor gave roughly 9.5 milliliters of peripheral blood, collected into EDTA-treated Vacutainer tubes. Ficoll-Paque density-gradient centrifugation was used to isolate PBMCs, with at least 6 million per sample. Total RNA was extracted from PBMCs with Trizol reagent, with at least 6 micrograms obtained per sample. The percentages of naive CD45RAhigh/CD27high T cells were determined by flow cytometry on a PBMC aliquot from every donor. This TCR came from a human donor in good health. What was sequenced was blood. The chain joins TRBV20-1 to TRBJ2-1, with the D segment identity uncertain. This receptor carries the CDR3 CSVKTPNEQFF. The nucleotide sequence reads TGCAGTGTCAAGACTCCAAATGAGCAGTTCTTC.